This T cell receptor beta chain came from a study of long-term antiretroviral therapy in people with HIV (dated by TCRdb to the early 2020s). Some background on the complete study: The earliest samples were collected approximately a decade before the 2015 WHO recommendation for immediate ART, a period when ART was typically delayed until CD4 counts fell. Whether ART initiation and durable HIV suppression were associated with changes in peripheral blood TRB repertoire composition and diversity was tested in a retrospective serial study. A total of 192 cryopreserved PBMC samples came from a few dozen adults with confirmed HIV infection and were collected serially over a mean of roughly six years (range 1-12). Of the 30 to 35 participants with HIV, roughly 10 were female. No cross-contamination during QIAcube processing turned up in test extractions that ran a monoclonal T-cell line alongside 30 to 40 polyclonal samples.

The immunoSEQ hsTCRB v3.0 assay was used at survey level resolution to sequence the TRB variable region. The target sequencing depth for TRB was roughly 40,000-55,000 T-cell genomes per sample. An Illumina MiSeq with a v3 150-cycle kit was used to sequence the pooled TRB libraries. The authors processed their data as follows. Repertoire analysis was run in R within a reproducible Nextflow workflow that covered QC, data transformation and analysis. LymphoSeq2, an R package for exploring AIRR-Seq data, was used to implement custom analyses. A few samples that produced fewer than 5000 total TRB sequences were removed, so approximately 190 HIV repertoires were analyzed. Of the 180 to 200 retained HIV repertoires, almost 60 were collected before and 120 to 130 after ART initiation. Repertoires were downsampled to 5000 TRB nucleotide sequences, with summary statistics averaged over 100 downsampling iterations. The analysis kept only TRB sequences whose CDR3 regions were at least seven amino acids long. Two measures captured diversity: a Shannon entropy-derived clonality score and the Gini coefficient. In the repertoire networks, any two of the top 5000 CDR3 amino acid sequences were connected whenever the two sequences differed by an edit distance of one. For TRB CDR3 amino acid sequences, GLIPH2 was used to predict antigen specificity groups and MHC restriction. To flag known associations with CMV, EBV, HIV or tissue antigens, CDR3 amino acid sequences were compared against VDJdb and McPAS-TCR. Pre-ART, post-ART and control groups were compared with Wilcoxon signed-rank tests and Holm-Bonferroni correction. As stored in TCRdb, this immuneACCESS dataset retains in-frame rearrangements with V and J assigned. A fraction of the clones does not appear; measured against another copy, unresolved V genes explain less than half of the discrepancy, and the remainder lacks a known reason. V, J and clone size are taken as reported in that table, and D and trimming were inferred from the DNA itself. The sample data list roughly 28,000 clones, and roughly 96% of these were observed just once. Approximately 8% of the sample rests with the top ten.

As concerns this clone: The antigen it recognizes is unknown. Per-nucleotide qualities are absent, and no much larger clonotype sits a single base away.

Inclusion was restricted to participants for whom at least one PBMC sample before ART initiation and at least two post-ART samples were available. Treatment was received in the United States of America by all participants with HIV. Before DNA extraction, cryopreserved samples containing roughly 0.9-11 million PBMC were thawed and washed. At the time of the earliest PBMC sample for each participant with HIV, ages ranged from about 20 to 54 years. PBMC samples were contributed by each participant from 1-4 timepoints before ART initiation and 2-8 timepoints after ART initiation, with a median of 7 samples. Serial HIV viral load, CD4+ T-cell count, ART history and demographic data were obtained for every participant. Using a Qiagen kit on a QIAcube, genomic DNA was extracted from unsorted PBMC, with samples processed in batches of 12. Beyond this particular receptor, the publication reports: A significant increase in TRB diversity was found to be associated with ART initiation, although TRB diversity was observed to remain significantly below that of transplant donor controls even after long-term ART. The samples span the years 2004 to 2017, and the ART regimens used at that time may not be as effective as current regimens. CDR3 length ranges in HIV repertoires were narrower than in controls, and network structure suggested an antigen-experienced repertoire with only a slight naive shift after ART. The repertoire was dominated across all time points by expanded TRB clones identified before ART initiation, although this dominance was seen to fluctuate and to decrease in many PLHIV after ART. Because pre-ART samples had limited cell numbers, profiling was done on unsorted PBMC rather than on sorted CD4+ and CD8+ T cells. Because PBMC availability was limited, only the TCR beta chain was sequenced, with no alpha chain pairing. No data were available on ART adherence, viral resistance or therapy changes, limiting inferences about post-ART repertoire changes.

V lost 2 bases and J lost 6 bases; the stretch between them is 9 bases long. From a lookup of the germline V gene (reference sequence), CDR1 and CDR2 are MNHEY and SMNVEV. The CDR3 runs 13 amino acids, cysteine and phenylalanine included. Only CDR3 DNA is held: 39 bases, read in frame from base 1. Specimen: unsorted PBMCs, collected 6 to 6.5 years after starting antiretroviral therapy. This sequence was found in a man aged 30 to 39 with HIV. Here the chain combines TRBV27 and TRBJ2-3, with the D gene uncertain. In nucleotide form, the sequence is TGTGCCAGCAGTTTACCCCTTGGGGATACGCAGTATTTT. This is translated as CASSLPLGDTQYF.